This section outlines one TCR beta chain sequence together with its context. V gave up 4 bases and J gave up 5 bases; unmatched junction bases: 7. The CDR3 extends over 15 amino acids. The germline gives CDR1 SNHLY, CDR2 FYNNEI. The Seattle patients, enrolled during active infection, were followed longitudinally. This sample stems from a study of blood T cell repertoires in COVID-19. For the study at large: The cDNA or gDNA used as material had been derived from T cells, B-cell-depleted T cells, or PBMCs.

Original methodology: Quantification of nucleated cells was approximated via reference gene primer amplification. The data were produced by immunoSEQ multiplex PCR, yet TCRdb's version contains in-frame clones alone and is incomplete. That table supplies the V and J calls and clone size; D and trimming were determined from the DNA. Of over 75,000 clones detected, 85% to 90% appear once; the ten largest clones hold around 3.9%. This TCR derives from a human donor with COVID-19, enrolled during active disease. The donor label of this sample is uncertain. This chain links TRBV2 with TRBJ1-5; 8 bases are a match to TRBD1. Material: peripheral blood. CDR3 loop: CASSADRGNYQPQHF. The CDR3 DNA reads TGTGCCAGCAGTGCTGACAGGGGTAATTATCAGCCCCAGCATTTT.